The clone carrying this TCR beta chain was detected only once. This entry is derived from a study of shared clonotypes between healthy human individuals. For the study at large: Three plates were used per donor for CD4 naive, three for CD4 memory, two for CD8 naive and one for CD8 memory.

Study processing details: Junction-only immunoSEQ data arrived without quality scores, meaning filtering differed. Produced via immunoSEQ multiplex PCR; TCRdb's table is partial and in-frame only. V and J calls and clone size are those listed in that table; D and trimming were worked out from the DNA. The table has some 200,000 clones, 85% to 95% seen once. Trimming took 0 bases from V and 6 from J, leaving 9 bases between them. The CDR3 spans 13 residues. Germline V lookup: CDR1 SGHRS, CDR2 YFSETQ. The TCR was taken from a woman in her 30s in good health. The chain combines TRBV5-1 with TRBJ1-1; D not certain. Sequenced sample: naive CD4+ T cells sorted from blood. Subset denoted: CD45RA+ positively selected. The chain's CDR3 is CASSLDNLPEAFF. CDR3 nucleotides: TGCGCCAGCAGCTTGGACAATCTCCCTGAAGCTTTCTTT.